This T cell receptor beta chain was profiled in a study of response to subunit inactivated influenza vaccine (dated by TCRdb to the late 2010s). For context, the study as a whole: Deep quantitative profiling of the T cell receptor repertoire was used in the study to follow responses to a trivalent subunit inactivated influenza vaccine.

Library generation was performed with RT-PCR. The sample was run on an Illumina HiSeq 2500. TCRdb reanalyzed the raw reads on its own, using fastp at Q25 for trimming and MiXCR for clone calling, and kept in-frame beta chains. Rows are unified per CDR3 protein, each entry keeping the most common DNA and genes. The sample table contains about 520,000 distinct CDR3 sequences; only one count was recorded for about 10% of them. Clones ranked in the top ten supply roughly 12% of the sample. This clonotype was detected ten times or more. Its antigen is not yet known. Nothing much larger sits one base from this clone, and base qualities are not available. On the study overall, not on this receptor specifically: The authors suggested that each seasonal influenza vaccination may recruit only a limited number of new T cells.

Relative to germline, V is 5 bases shorter and J is 1 base shorter, with 10 bases between their ends. The CDR3 sequence holds 13 residues, the cysteine and phenylalanine included. The entry retains the CDR3 DNA only, 39 bases that are in frame from base 1. CDR1 and CDR2 are drawn from the germline V gene (reference sequence): SGHKS, YYEKEE. In the paper's terms, the time point label means: 45 days after influenza vaccine administration. The sequence joins TRBV5-5 to TRBJ2-7; matching of 5 bases hints at TRBD1 as the D gene. Sequenced material: PBMCs from blood, taken 40 to 50 days after vaccination. This TCR derives from a man aged 45-65 years who received an inactivated influenza vaccine. Donor details come from another sample of the same person, matched by shared clones. The DNA sequence is given as TGTGCCAGCAGGTTTACAGGTTCCTACGAGCAGTACTTC. This gives the protein CASRFTGSYEQYF.